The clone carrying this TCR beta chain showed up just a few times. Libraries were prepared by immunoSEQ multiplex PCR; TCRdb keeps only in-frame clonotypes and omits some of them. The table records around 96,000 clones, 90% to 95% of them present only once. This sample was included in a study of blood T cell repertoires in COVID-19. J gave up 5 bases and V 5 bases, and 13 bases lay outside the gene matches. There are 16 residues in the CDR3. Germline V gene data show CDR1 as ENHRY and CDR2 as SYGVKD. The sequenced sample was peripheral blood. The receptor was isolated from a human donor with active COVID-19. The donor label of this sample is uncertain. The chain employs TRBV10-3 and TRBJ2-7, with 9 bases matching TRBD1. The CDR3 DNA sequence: TGTGCCATCAGTCAGATCGGACAGGGGAGGCGCAACGAGCAGTACTTC. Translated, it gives CAISQIGQGRRNEQYF.